The 16 T cell receptor beta chains below come from one sample, sequenced in a study of blood T cell repertoires in COVID-19. The data were produced by immunoSEQ multiplex PCR, yet TCRdb's version contains in-frame clones alone and is incomplete. The sample includes tens of thousands of clones, approximately 86% of them seen just once. Sequencing was carried out using peripheral blood. The source of these receptors is a man between 65 and 85 years old with acute or convalescent COVID-19.

This chain uses TRBV11-2 with TRBJ2-5, with 7 bases aligning to TRBD2. There are 13 residues in the CDR3. Germline V gives CDR1 SGHAT, CDR2 FQNNGV. The J segment lost 2 bases and the V segment lost 3 bases, leaving 0 bases of the junction unmatched. The CDR3 nucleotides are TGTGCCAGCAGCTTGGGACTACAAGAGACCCAGTACTTC. Its protein is CASSLGLQETQYF.

This clone appeared a single time. J is TRBJ1-4 and V is TRBV7-9; TRBD1 matches 10 bases. Trimming removed 7 bases from V and 6 bases from J; junction bases left unmatched: 5. Germline V gives CDR1 SEHNR, CDR2 FQNEAQ (reference sequence). There are 14 residues in the CDR3. The CDR3: CASTQDRGDEKLFF. The CDR3 bases are TGTGCCAGCACCCAGGACAGGGGGGATGAAAAACTGTTTTTT.

This chain uses TRBV7-2 with TRBJ1-6; 9 bases fit TRBD1. With V trimmed by 1 base and J by 8 bases, 3 bases remained unmatched. Looked up from germline, CDR1 is SGHTA and CDR2 is FQGNSA. CDR3 length: 15 amino acids. CDR3 region: CASSLDRDRDSPLHF. The CDR3 DNA reads as TGTGCCAGCAGCTTAGACCGGGACAGGGATTCACCCCTCCACTTT.

The chain couples TRBV28 to TRBJ1-2; D might be TRBD1 (6 bases). This CDR3 spans 14 amino acids. Trimming shortened V by 6 bases and J by 4 bases, and 15 bases separated the two germline ends. Germline assignment: CDR1 MDHEN and CDR2 SYDVKM. The CDR3 nucleotides read TGTGCCAGCAGCCGCCAACAGGGTCCCTATGGCTACACCTTC. Its protein is CASSRQQGPYGYTF.

This sequence joins TRBV7-9 and TRBJ2-3, with a possible D match to TRBD2 (5 bases). The germline V gene has CDR1 SEHNR and CDR2 FQNEAQ (reference sequence). V lost 3 bases, J lost 2 bases, and 18 bases lay in between. The CDR3 length is 17 residues. CDR3 DNA sequence: TGTGCCAGCAGCTTGGTCTTTGGGAGTCGAGTCACAGATACGCAGTATTTT. Protein sequence: CASSLVFGSRVTDTQYF.

The rearrangement links TRBV2 to TRBJ2-2; the match to TRBD2 covers 8 bases. CDR1 is SNHLY, CDR2 FYNNEI, per germline. J lost 1 base, V lost 3 bases, and 4 bases had no gene match. The CDR3 length is 16 residues. The CDR3 nucleotides are TGTGCCAGCAGTGAGAATCTAGCGGGGAACACCGGGGAGCTGTTTTTT. As protein: CASSENLAGNTGELFF.

The J gene is TRBJ2-1, the V gene TRBV10-3, with TRBD2 as a possible D gene (5 bases). V shed 4 bases and J shed 1 base, with 26 bases lying between them. The CDR3 spans 20 residues. Germline V gene data show CDR1 as ENHRY and CDR2 as SYGVKD. The CDR3 here is CAISGLSPSRDLASYNEQFF. As DNA, the CDR3 is TGTGCCATCAGTGGTCTATCTCCTAGCCGGGATTTGGCGTCCTACAATGAGCAGTTCTTC.

CDR3 nucleotide sequence: TGTGCCAGCAGCCTCACAGGGGGGGAAAGTGAAAAACTGTTTTTT. The encoded protein is CASSLTGGESEKLFF. This rearrangement joins TRBV6-5 to TRBJ1-4; 8 bases fit TRBD1. Germline assignment: CDR1 MNHEY and CDR2 SVGAGI. Losses at the gene ends were 6 bases for V and 7 bases for J; bases not matched to a gene: 10. The CDR3 totals 15 residues.

This clone was seen a single time. CDR3 region: CASSPRRESSTDTQYF. The DNA of the CDR3 is TGTGCCAGCAGCCCTAGGAGGGAGTCTAGCACAGATACGCAGTATTTT. The chain is built from TRBV9 and TRBJ2-3; the D gene is possibly TRBD2 (6 bases). Trimming shortened V by 4 bases and J by 0 bases, and 15 bases separated the two germline ends. CDR3 length: 16 amino acids. Per the germline V gene, CDR1 is SGDLS and CDR2 is YYNGEE.

V and J are TRBV2 and TRBJ1-2, with TRBD1 matching 8 bases. V was pared by 3 bases and J by 1 base, with 4 bases of the junction left unmatched. CDR1 and CDR2 (germline): SNHLY, FYNNEI. The CDR3 has 15 amino acids. CDR3 nucleotide sequence: TGTGCCAGCAGTGATACGGACAGGGATAACTATGGCTACACCTTC. It translates to CASSDTDRDNYGYTF.

This clone was seen a few times. V gene TRBV6-5 combines with J gene TRBJ1-2; 7 bases match TRBD1. Trimming cost V 6 bases and J 4 bases; bases outside gene matches: 11. CDR1 and CDR2 from the germline V gene are MNHEY and SVGAGI. This CDR3 comprises 15 residues. The CDR3 sequence is CASRSAGGSSYGYTF. CDR3 nucleotides: TGTGCCAGCAGATCCGCAGGGGGTTCAAGCTATGGCTACACCTTC.

The chain is built from TRBV19 and TRBJ2-1; D may be TRBD2 (6 bases). Germline lookup yields CDR1 LNHDA and CDR2 SQIVND (reference sequence). V gave up 6 bases and J gave up 5 bases, with 14 bases separating them. This CDR3 spans 14 amino acids. Here the CDR3 DNA reads TGTGCCAGTAGCCCGGGACTTCCCCACAATGAGCAGTTCTTC. Translated: CASSPGLPHNEQFF.

This chain uses TRBV6-2 or TRBV6-3 with TRBJ2-1, with D perhaps matching TRBD2 (6 bases). The CDR3 runs to 16 residues. V gave up 2 bases and J gave up 7 bases, with 18 bases separating them. CDR1 is MNHEY, CDR2 SVGEGT, per germline. CDR3 sequence reads: CASSYATQRAGNEQFF. CDR3 nucleotides: TGTGCCAGCAGTTACGCGACCCAGCGTGCGGGGAATGAGCAGTTCTTC.

This clone was detected only once. This chain connects TRBV7-2 to TRBJ1-5; D gene unclear. The germline V gene has CDR1 SGHTA and CDR2 FQGNSA. With 3 bases removed from V and 11 bases from J, the gap between germline ends came to 17 bases. The CDR3 runs 14 residues. CDR3 sequence: CASSLHPLQSTQHF. The CDR3 DNA follows: TGTGCCAGCAGCTTGCATCCTCTCCAATCTACCCAGCATTTT.

The chain combines TRBV24-1 with TRBJ2-2, with 9 bases identical to TRBD1. The junction had 7 bases not matched to a gene; V was cut back by 4 bases and J by 5 bases. The CDR3 loop spans 16 amino acids. The V gene's germline CDR1 is KGHDR and CDR2 SFDVKD. CDR3 loop: CATSETGQGLTGELFF. DNA for the CDR3: TGTGCCACCAGTGAAACCGGACAGGGGCTAACCGGGGAGCTGTTTTTT.

V is TRBV6-2 or TRBV6-3 and J is TRBJ2-1, with 12 positions matching TRBD2. After removal of 2 bases from V and 4 bases from J, the junction contained 6 bases not matched to a gene. The CDR3 has 17 amino acids. Germline CDR1 and CDR2: MNHEY and SVGEGT. The CDR3 DNA reads as TGTGCCAGCAGTTACGTCTTTACTAGCGGGAGGTACAATGAGCAGTTCTTC. Translated, it gives CASSYVFTSGRYNEQFF.